These 11 T cell receptor beta chains share one sample of origin, sequenced in a study of cytomegalovirus exposure and HLA in healthy donors. A multiplex PCR was run with 60 Vbeta primers and 13 Jbeta primers. The method was immunoSEQ multiplex PCR; TCRdb's version includes in-frame clones alone and lacks a portion of them. The data contain about 190,000 clones, approximately 70% of them seen just once; the ten biggest clones take up approximately 3.1%. The specimen sequenced was PBMCs. Receptor source: a woman aged 25 to 39 in good health and CMV-seropositive.

The gene calls are TRBV7-2 and TRBJ2-5; 7 nucleotides match TRBD2. This CDR3 spans 14 amino acids. From germline, CDR1 is SGHTA and CDR2 FQGNSA. Trimming took 2 bases from V and 5 from J; bases not matched to a gene: 5. The CDR3 spells CASSLLGGGETQYF. CDR3 in DNA: TGTGCCAGCAGCTTATTGGGGGGAGGGGAGACCCAGTACTTC.

The chain links TRBV4-1 to TRBJ2-3; TRBD2 matches at 7 bases. The CDR3 has 17 amino acids. Germline V gives CDR1 MGHRA, CDR2 YSYEKL. V shed 5 bases and J 8 bases; nucleotides not matched to a gene: 19. The CDR3 bases are TGCGCCAGCAGCGCGGGGCTAGCCCGGGAGGCAAGAGGTACGCAGTATTTT. This gives the protein CASSAGLAREARGTQYF.

The chain links TRBV11-2 to TRBJ2-5, with 7 positions matching TRBD2. V trimming: 2 bases; J trimming: 5 bases; junction bases outside the gene matches: 2. This CDR3 has 13 residues. Germline V gives CDR1 SGHAT, CDR2 FQNNGV. The CDR3 loop is CASSLLGGETQYF. The CDR3 bases are TGTGCCAGCAGCTTATTGGGGGGGGAGACCCAGTACTTC.

The sample holds one count of this clone. The chain is built from TRBV15 and TRBJ2-7; 8 nucleotides align to TRBD1. CDR3 length equals 13 residues. Trimming cost V 0 bases and J 6 bases; bases outside gene matches: 1. Germline V lookup: CDR1 LNHNV, CDR2 YYDKDF (reference sequence). For the CDR3, the DNA is TGTGCCACCAGCAGAGATCAGGGGGCCGAGCAGTACTTC. It is translated as CATSRDQGAEQYF.

CDR3 sequence: CASSDRPKTEKLFF. For the CDR3, the DNA is TGTGCCAGCTCCGACAGGCCCAAAACTGAAAAACTGTTTTTT. The chain couples TRBV18 to TRBJ1-4; weak D call: TRBD1 (6 bases). Trimming shortened V by 6 bases and J by 7 bases, and 15 bases separated the two germline ends. The germline V gene encodes CDR1 KGHSH and CDR2 LQKENI. This CDR3 has 14 residues.

The table lists this clone with a few counts. The chain links TRBV2 to TRBJ1-2, with 9 bases matching TRBD1. The length of the CDR3 is 18 residues. Germline CDR1 and CDR2: SNHLY and FYNNEI. V lost 2 bases, J lost 0 bases, and 10 bases stayed unmatched. CDR3 residues: CASSEPLPGQGSNYGYTF. In DNA, the CDR3 is TGTGCCAGCAGTGAACCCTTACCGGGACAGGGTTCTAACTATGGCTACACCTTC.

This clone was counted only a few times. The chain joins TRBV6-1 to TRBJ1-1; D is unclear. This CDR3 comprises 14 residues. Germline V gene lookup returns CDR1 MNHNS and CDR2 SASEGT. V was trimmed by 6 bases and J by 1 base, leaving 12 bases between them. The CDR3 sequence: CASRAGTWNTEAFF. The CDR3 bases are TGTGCCAGCAGGGCGGGTACATGGAACACTGAAGCTTTCTTT.

V and J are TRBV6-7 and TRBJ1-4, with 10 bases identical to TRBD1. TRBV6-7 has ORF status, its function being uncertain. Germline trimming cut 5 bases from V and 5 bases from J; bases unmatched to any gene: 23. The CDR3 consists of 21 residues. CDR3 sequence reads: CASSQSSDRDRGRRWNEKLFF. CDR3 nucleotide sequence: TGTGCCAGCAGTCAATCTTCCGACCGGGACAGGGGAAGGAGGTGGAATGAAAAACTGTTTTTT.

The genes are TRBV19 and TRBJ2-7, with 12 positions matching TRBD2. J was trimmed by 5 bases and V by 5 bases; bases with no gene match: 4. CDR1 is LNHDA and CDR2 is SQIVND in the germline V gene (reference sequence). The length of the CDR3 is 14 residues. CDR3 coding DNA: TGTGCCAGTAGTTGGACTAGCGGGACTCACGAGCAGTACTTC. This gives the protein CASSWTSGTHEQYF.

This chain connects TRBV9 to TRBJ2-2; TRBD2 agrees at 12 bases. The germline V gene encodes CDR1 SGDLS and CDR2 YYNGEE. The junction had 2 bases not matched to a gene; V was cut back by 0 bases and J by 5 bases. This CDR3 is built from 16 residues. CDR3 coding DNA: TGTGCCAGCAGCGTAGGACTAGCGGGAGCTACCGGGGAGCTGTTTTTT. Translated: CASSVGLAGATGELFF.

This clone appeared once. This chain connects TRBV19 to TRBJ1-1; D remains unclear. Germline CDR1 reads LNHDA; CDR2 reads SQIVND (reference sequence). Between the trimmed V and J ends, which lost 4 bases and 8 bases, there was a span of 8 bases. The CDR3 contains 11 residues. This CDR3 reads CASSRAAEAFF. The CDR3 DNA sequence: TGTGCCAGTAGTAGGGCCGCGGAAGCTTTCTTT.